The T cell receptor (beta chain) under discussion was sequenced for a study of T cells in Graves' hyperthyroidism and ophthalmopathy. Study findings and constraints: The model's output predicted ophthalmopathy at a median of 6.5 months prior to onset. Also found in blood were most expanded thyroid clonotypes above 0.001.

Germline V CDR1 and CDR2: MGHDK, SYGVNS. Trimming at V came to 3 bases and at J to 8 bases, leaving 10 bases not matched to a gene. This CDR3 region has 15 residues. At least ten counts were recorded for this clonotype. The target antigen is unknown. Uncontrolled infection, other autoimmune disease, pregnancy or lactation excluded patients. A roughly 9.3 ml volume of fresh peripheral blood provided the PBMCs. What was amplified from RNA transcripts were TCR beta CDR3 regions. Primed by the HTBI set, a first-round RT-PCR was run on the TCR CDR3. MiXCR, run by TCRdb on the multiplex PCR reads, gives a single entry per CDR3 protein. The table records roughly 380,000 distinct CDR3 sequences, 15% to 20% of them present only once.

Sequences were obtained from blood. The chain couples TRBV25-1 to TRBJ1-5; 7 bases are a match to TRBD1. The receptor was derived from a woman aged 18-29 years with Graves' hyperthyroidism. In DNA form, the CDR3 reads TGTGCCAGCAGTGACTCGGACAGGCGGGACGAGCCCCAGCATTTT. Its translation: CASSDSDRRDEPQHF.